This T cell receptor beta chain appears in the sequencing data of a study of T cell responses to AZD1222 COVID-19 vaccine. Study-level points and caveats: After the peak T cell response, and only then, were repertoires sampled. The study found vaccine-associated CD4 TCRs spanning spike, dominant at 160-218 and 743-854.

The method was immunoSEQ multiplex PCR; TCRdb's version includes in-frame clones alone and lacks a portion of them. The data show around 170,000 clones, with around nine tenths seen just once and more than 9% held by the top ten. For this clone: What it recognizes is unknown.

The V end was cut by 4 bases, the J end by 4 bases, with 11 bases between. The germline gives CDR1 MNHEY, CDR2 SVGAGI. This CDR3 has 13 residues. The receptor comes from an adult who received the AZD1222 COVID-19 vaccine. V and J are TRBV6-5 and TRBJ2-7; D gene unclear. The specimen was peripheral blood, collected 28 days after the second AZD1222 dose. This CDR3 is CASSLDPDYEQYF. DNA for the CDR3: TGTGCCAGCAGTTTGGATCCCGATTACGAGCAGTACTTC.